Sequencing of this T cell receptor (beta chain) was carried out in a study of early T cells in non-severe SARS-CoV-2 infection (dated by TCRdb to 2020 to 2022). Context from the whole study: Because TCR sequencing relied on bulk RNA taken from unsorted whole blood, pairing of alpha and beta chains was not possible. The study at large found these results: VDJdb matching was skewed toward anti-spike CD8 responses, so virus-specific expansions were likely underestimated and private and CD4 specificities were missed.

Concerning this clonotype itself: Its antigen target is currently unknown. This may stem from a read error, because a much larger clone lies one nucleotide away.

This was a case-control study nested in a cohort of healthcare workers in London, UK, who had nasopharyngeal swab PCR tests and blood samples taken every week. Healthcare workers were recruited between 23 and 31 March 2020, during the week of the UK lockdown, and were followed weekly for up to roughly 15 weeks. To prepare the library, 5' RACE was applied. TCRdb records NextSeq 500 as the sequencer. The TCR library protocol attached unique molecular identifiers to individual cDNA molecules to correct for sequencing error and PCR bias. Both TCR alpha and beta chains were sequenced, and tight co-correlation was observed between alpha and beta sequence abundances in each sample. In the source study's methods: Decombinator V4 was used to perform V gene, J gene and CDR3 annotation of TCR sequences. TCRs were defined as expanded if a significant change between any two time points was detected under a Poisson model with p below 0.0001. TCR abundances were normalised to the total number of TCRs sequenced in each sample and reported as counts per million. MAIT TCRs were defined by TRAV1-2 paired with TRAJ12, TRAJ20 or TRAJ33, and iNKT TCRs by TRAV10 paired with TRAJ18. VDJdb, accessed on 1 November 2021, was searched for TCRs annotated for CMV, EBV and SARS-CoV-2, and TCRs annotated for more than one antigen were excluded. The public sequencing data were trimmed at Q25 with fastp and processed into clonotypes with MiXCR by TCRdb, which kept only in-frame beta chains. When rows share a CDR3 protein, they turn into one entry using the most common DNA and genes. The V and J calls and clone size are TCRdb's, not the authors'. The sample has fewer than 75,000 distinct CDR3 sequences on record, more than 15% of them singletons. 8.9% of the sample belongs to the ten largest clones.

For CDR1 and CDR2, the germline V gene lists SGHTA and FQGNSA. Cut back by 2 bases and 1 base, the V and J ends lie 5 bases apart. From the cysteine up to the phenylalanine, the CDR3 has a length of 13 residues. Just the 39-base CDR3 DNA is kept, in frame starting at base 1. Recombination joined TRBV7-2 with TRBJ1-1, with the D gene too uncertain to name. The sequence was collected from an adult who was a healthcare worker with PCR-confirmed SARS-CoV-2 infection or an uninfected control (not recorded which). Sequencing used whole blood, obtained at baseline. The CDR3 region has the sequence CASSLQANTEAFF. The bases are TGTGCCAGCAGCTTACAGGCGAACACTGAAGCTTTCTTT.